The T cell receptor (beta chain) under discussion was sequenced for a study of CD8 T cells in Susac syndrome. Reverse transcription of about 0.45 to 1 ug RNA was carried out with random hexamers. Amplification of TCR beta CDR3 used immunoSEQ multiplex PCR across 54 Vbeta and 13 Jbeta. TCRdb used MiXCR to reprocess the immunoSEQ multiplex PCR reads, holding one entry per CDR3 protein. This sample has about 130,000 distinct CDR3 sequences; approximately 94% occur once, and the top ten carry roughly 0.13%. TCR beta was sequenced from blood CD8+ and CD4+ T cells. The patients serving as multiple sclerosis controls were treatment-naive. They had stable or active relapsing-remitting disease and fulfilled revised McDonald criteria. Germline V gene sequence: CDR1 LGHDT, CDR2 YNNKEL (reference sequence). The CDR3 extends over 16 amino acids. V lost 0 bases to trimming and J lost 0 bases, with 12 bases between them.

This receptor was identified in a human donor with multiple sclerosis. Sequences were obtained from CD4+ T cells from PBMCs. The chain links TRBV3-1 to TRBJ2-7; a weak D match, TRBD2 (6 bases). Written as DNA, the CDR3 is TGTGCCAGCAGCCAAGATGGAGGGATCCCCTCCTACGAGCAGTACTTC. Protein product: CASSQDGGIPSYEQYF.